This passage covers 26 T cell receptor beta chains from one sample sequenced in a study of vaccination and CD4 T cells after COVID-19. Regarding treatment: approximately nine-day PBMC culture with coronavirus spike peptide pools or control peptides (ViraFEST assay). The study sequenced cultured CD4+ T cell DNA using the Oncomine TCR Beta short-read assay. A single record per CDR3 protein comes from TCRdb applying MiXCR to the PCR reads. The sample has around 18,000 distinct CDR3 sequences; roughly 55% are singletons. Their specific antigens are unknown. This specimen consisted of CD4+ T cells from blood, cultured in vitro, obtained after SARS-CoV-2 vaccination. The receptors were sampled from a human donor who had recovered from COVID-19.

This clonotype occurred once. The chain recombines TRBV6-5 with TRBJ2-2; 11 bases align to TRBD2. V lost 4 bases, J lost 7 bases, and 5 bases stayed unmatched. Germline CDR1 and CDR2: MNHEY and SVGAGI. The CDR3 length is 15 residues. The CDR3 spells CASSFLAGGHGELFF. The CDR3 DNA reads TGTGCCAGCAGTTTCCTAGCGGGAGGCCACGGGGAGCTGTTTTTT.

The chain's CDR3 is CAWSALKNQPQHF. The CDR3 region has the DNA TGTGCCTGGAGTGCCCTTAAGAATCAGCCCCAGCATTTT. This rearrangement joins TRBV30 to TRBJ1-5; D not resolved. The CDR3 spans 13 residues. Per the germline V gene, CDR1 is GTSNPN and CDR2 is SVGIG (reference sequence). Trimming took off 1 base at V and 4 bases at J, with 8 bases between the two ends.

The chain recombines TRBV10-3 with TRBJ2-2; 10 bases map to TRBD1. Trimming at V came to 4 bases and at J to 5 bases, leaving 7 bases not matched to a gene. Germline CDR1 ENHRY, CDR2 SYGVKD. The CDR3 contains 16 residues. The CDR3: CAISGQGARETGELFF. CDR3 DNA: TGTGCCATCAGTGGACAGGGGGCGAGAGAAACCGGGGAGCTGTTTTTT.

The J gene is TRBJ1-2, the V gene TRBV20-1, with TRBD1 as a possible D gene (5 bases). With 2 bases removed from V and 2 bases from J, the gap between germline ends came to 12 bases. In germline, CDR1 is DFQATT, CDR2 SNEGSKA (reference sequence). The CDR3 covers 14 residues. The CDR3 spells CSARPKTANYGYTF. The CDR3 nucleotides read TGCAGTGCTAGACCCAAGACAGCAAACTATGGCTACACCTTC.

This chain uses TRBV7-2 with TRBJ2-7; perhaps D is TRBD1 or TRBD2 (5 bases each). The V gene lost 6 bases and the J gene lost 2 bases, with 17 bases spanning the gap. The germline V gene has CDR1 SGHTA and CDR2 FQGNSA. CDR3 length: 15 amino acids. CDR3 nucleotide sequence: TGTGCCAGCAGGGCCCGGGACGGAGAAACCTACGAGCAGTACTTC. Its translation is CASRARDGETYEQYF.

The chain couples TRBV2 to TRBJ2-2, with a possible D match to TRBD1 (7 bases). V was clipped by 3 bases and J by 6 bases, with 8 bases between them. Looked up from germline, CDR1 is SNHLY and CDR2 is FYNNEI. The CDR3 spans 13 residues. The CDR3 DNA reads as TGTGCCAGCAGTGACAGGGGGGCCGGGGAGCTGTTTTTT. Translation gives CASSDRGAGELFF.

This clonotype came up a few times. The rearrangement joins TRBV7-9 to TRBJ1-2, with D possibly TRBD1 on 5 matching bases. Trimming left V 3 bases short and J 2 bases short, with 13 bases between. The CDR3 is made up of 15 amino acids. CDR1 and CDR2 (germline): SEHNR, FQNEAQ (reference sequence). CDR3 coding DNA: TGTGCCAGCAGCTTGGGGCAGGGTCGCAACTATGGCTACACCTTC. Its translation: CASSLGQGRNYGYTF. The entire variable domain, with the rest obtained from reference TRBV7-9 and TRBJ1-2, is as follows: DTGVSQNPRHKITKRGQNVTFRCDPISEHNRLYWYRQTLGQGPEFLTYFQNEAQLEKSRLLSDRFSAERPKGSFSTLEIQRTEQGDSAMYLCASSLGQGRNYGYTFGSGTRLTVV.

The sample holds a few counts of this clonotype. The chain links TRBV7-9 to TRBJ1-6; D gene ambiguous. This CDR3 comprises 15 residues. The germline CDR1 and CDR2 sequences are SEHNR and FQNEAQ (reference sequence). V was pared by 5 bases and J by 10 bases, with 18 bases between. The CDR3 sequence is CASSRGPAHVSPLHF. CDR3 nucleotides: TGTGCCAGCAGCCGAGGACCTGCACACGTGTCACCCCTCCACTTT.

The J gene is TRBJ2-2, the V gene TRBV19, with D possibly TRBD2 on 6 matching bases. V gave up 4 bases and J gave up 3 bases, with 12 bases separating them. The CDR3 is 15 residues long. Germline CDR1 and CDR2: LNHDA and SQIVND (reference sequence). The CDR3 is CASSRREVDTGELFF. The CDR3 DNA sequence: TGTGCCAGTAGTAGGAGGGAGGTCGACACCGGGGAGCTGTTTTTT.

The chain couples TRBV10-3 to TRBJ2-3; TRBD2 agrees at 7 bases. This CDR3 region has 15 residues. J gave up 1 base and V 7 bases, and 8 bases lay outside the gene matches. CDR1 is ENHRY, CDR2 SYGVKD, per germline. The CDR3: CAIKGVAGGTDTQYF. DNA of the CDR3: TGTGCCATCAAGGGCGTTGCGGGGGGCACAGATACGCAGTATTTT.

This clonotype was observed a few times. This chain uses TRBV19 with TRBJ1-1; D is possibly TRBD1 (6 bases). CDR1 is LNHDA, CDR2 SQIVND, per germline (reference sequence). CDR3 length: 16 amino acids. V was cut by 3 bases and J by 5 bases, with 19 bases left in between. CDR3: CASSMRLGTIRTEAFF. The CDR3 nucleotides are TGTGCCAGTAGTATGCGTTTAGGGACAATACGGACTGAAGCTTTCTTT. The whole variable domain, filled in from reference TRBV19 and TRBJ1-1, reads DGGITQSPKYLFRKEGQNVTLSCEQNLNHDAMYWYRQDPGQGLRLIYYSQIVNDFQKGDIAEGYSVSREKKESFPLTVTSAQKNPTAFYLCASSMRLGTIRTEAFFGQGTRLTVV.

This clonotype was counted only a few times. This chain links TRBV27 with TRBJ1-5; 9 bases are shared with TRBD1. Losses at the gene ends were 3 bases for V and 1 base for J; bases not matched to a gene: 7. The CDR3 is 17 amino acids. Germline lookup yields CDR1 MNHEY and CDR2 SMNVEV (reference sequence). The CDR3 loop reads CASSFGTGPRSNQPQHF. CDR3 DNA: TGTGCCAGCAGTTTCGGGACAGGGCCTAGGAGCAATCAGCCCCAGCATTTT.

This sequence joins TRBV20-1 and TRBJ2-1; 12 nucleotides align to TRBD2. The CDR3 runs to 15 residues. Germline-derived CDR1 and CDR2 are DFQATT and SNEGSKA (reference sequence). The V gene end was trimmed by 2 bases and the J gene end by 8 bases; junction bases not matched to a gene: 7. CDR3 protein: CSARNSLAGGYEQFF. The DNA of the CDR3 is TGCAGTGCTAGAAATTCCCTAGCGGGAGGGTATGAGCAGTTCTTC.

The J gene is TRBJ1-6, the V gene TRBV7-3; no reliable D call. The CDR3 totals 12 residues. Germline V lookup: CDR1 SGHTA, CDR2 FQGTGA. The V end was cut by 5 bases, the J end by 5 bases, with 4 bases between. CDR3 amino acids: CASSPHNSPLHF. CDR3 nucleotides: TGTGCCAGCAGCCCTCATAATTCACCCCTCCACTTT.

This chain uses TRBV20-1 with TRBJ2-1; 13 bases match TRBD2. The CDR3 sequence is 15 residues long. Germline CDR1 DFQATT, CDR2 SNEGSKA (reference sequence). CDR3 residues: CTSERGLAGYNEQFF. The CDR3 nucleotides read TGCACCTCAGAAAGGGGACTAGCGGGGTACAATGAGCAGTTCTTC.

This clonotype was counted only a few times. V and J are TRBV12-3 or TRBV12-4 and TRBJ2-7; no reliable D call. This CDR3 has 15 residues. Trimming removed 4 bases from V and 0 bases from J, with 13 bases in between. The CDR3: CASSSTNRVSYEQYF. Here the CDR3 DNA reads TGTGCCAGCAGTTCAACGAACCGGGTCTCCTACGAGCAGTACTTC.

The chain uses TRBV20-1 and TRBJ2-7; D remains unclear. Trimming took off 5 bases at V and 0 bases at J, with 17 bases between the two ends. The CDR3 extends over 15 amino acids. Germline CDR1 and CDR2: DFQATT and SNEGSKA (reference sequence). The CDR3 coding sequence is TGCAGTGCTTCCCCTTTTGGCGGCAACTCCTACGAGCAGTACTTC. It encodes CSASPFGGNSYEQYF.

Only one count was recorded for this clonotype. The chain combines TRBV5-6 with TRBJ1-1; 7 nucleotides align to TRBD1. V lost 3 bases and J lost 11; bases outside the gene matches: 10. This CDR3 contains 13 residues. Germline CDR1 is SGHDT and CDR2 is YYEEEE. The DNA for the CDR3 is TGTGCCAGCAGCTCCCCCGACAGGGCGGGGGCTTTCTTT. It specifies CASSSPDRAGAFF. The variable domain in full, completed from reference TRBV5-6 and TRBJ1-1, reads DAGVTQSPTHLIKTRGQQVTLRCSPKSGHDTVSWYQQALGQGPQFIFQYYEEEERQRGNFPDRFSGHQFPNYSSELNVNALLLGDSALYLCASSSPDRAGAFFGQGTRLTVV.

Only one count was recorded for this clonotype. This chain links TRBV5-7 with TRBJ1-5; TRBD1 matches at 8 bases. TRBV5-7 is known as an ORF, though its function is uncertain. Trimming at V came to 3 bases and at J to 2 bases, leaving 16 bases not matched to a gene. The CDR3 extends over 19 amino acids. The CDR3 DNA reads TGTGCCAGCAGCTCCTTCGAGACAGGGGTGTCTTCTCGCAATCAGCCCCAGCATTTT. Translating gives CASSSFETGVSSRNQPQHF.

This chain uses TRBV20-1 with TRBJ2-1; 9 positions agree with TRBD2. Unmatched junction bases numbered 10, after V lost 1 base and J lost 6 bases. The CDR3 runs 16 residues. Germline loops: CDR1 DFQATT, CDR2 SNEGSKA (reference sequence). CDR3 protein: CSARVQAGGWGNEQFF. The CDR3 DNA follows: TGCAGTGCTAGAGTCCAAGCGGGAGGATGGGGCAATGAGCAGTTCTTC.

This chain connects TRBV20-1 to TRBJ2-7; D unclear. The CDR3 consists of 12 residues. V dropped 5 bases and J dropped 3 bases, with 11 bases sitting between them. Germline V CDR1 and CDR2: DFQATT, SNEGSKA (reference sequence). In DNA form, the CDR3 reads TGCAGTGCTCTGTTGTCCAACTACGAGCAGTACTTC. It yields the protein CSALLSNYEQYF.

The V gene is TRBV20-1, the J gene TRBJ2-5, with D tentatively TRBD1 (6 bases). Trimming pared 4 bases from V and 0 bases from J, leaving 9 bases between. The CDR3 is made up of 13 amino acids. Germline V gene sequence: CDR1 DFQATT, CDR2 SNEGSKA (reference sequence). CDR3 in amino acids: CSAIRTDQETQYF. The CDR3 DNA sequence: TGCAGTGCTATTCGGACAGACCAAGAGACCCAGTACTTC.

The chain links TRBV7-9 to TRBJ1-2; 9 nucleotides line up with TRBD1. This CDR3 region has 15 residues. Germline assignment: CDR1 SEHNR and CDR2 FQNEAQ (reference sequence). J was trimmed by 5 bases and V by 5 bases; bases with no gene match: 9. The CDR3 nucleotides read TGTGCCAGCAGCCTCACAGGGGGCGTAGGGTATGGCTACACCTTC. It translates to CASSLTGGVGYGYTF.

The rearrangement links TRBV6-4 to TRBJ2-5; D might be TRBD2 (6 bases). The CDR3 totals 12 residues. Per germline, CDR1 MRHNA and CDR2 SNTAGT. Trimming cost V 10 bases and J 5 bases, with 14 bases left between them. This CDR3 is CATHRGEETQYF. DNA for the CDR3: TGTGCCACTCACCGCGGGGAGGAGACCCAGTACTTC.

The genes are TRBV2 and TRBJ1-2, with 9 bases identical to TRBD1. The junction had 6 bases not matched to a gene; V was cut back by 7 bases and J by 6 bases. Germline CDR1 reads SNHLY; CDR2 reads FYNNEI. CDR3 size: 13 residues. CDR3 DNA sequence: TGTGCCAGCAATGTGGGACAGGGTGATGGCTACACCTTC. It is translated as CASNVGQGDGYTF.

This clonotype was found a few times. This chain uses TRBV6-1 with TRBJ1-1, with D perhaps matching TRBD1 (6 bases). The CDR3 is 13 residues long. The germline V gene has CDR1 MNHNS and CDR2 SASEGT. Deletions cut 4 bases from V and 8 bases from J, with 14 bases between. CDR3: CASSVETGNEAFF. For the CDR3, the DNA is TGTGCCAGCAGTGTAGAAACAGGGAACGAAGCTTTCTTT.